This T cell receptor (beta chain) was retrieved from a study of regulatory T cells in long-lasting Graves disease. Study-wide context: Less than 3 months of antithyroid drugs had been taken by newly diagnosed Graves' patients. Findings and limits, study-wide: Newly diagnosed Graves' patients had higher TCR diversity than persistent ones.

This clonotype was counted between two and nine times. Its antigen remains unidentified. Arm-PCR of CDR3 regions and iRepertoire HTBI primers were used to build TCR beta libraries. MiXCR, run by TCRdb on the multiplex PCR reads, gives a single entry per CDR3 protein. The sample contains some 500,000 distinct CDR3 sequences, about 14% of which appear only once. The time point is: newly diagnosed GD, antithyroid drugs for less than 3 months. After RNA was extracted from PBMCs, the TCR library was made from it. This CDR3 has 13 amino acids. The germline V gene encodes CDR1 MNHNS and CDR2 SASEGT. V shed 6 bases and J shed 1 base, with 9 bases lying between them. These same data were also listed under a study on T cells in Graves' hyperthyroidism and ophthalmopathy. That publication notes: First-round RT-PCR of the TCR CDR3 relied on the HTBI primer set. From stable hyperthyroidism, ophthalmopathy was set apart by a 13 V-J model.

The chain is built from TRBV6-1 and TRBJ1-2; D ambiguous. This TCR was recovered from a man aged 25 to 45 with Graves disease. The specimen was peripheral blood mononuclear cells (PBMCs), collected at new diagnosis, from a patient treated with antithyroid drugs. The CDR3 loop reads CASRVGFNYGYTF. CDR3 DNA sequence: TGTGCCAGCAGGGTGGGATTTAACTATGGCTACACCTTC.